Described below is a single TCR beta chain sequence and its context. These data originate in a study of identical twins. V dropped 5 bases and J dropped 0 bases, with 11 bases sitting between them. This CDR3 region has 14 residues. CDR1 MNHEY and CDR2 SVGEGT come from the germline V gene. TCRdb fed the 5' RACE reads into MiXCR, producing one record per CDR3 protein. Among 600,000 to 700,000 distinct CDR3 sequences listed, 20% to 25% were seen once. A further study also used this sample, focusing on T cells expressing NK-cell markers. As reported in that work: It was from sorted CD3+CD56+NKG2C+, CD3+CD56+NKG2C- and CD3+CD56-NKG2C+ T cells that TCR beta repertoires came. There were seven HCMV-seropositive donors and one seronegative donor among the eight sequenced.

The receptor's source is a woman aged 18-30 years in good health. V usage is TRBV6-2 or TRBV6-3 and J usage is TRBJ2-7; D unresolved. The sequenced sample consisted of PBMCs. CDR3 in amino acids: CASSIGGFSYEQYF. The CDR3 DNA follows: TGTGCCAGCAGTATAGGCGGATTCTCCTACGAGCAGTACTTC.